One sample yielded the 8 T cell receptor beta chains listed below, sequenced in a study of early T cells in non-severe SARS-CoV-2 infection. MiXCR was run by TCRdb on the 5' RACE reads, yielding one entry per CDR3 protein. Among 25,000 to 35,000 distinct CDR3 sequences listed, just under 3% were seen once. Material: whole blood. The receptors come from an adult who was a healthcare worker with PCR-confirmed SARS-CoV-2 infection or an uninfected control (not recorded which).

This clonotype was observed a few times. The rearrangement uses TRBV13 and TRBJ2-5; D is uncertain. CDR3 size: 14 residues. With 3 bases removed from V and 1 base from J, the gap between germline ends came to 9 bases. The germline gives CDR1 PRHDT, CDR2 FYEKMQ (reference sequence). CDR3 DNA sequence: TGTGCCAGCAGCTTGCAGACGAGCCAAGAGACCCAGTACTTC. This sequence encodes CASSLQTSQETQYF.

The J gene is TRBJ2-2, the V gene TRBV11-1, with D uncertain. The germline V gene has CDR1 SGHAT and CDR2 FQDESV (reference sequence). The CDR3 totals 12 residues. V dropped 5 bases and J dropped 8 bases, with 9 bases sitting between them. For the CDR3, the DNA is TGTGCCAGCAGCCCCCATGGGGGGGAGCTGTTTTTT. This gives the protein CASSPHGGELFF.

The sample holds many counts of this clonotype. The rearrangement uses TRBV12-3 or TRBV12-4 and TRBJ2-2; 7 nucleotides line up with TRBD1. CDR3 size: 16 residues. Trimming removed 5 bases from V and 3 bases from J; junction bases left unmatched: 9. This CDR3 is CASSRDSVDHTGELFF. As DNA, the CDR3 is TGTGCCAGCAGTCGGGACAGCGTGGACCACACCGGGGAGCTGTTTTTT.

This clonotype occurred many times. The chain couples TRBV7-8 to TRBJ1-4, with no clear D. Germline loops: CDR1 SGHVS, CDR2 FQNEAQ. The ends were cut back, 2 bases at V and 7 bases at J, with 14 bases in the middle. CDR3 length: 15 amino acids. The CDR3 sequence is CASSLTSGDGEKLFF. The CDR3 DNA is TGTGCCAGCAGCTTAACCTCCGGGGATGGTGAAAAACTGTTTTTT.

This clonotype counts as medium-sized. The chain uses TRBV12-3 or TRBV12-4 and TRBJ1-2; D ambiguous. V lost 4 bases and J lost 5, with 8 bases in between. CDR3 size: 12 residues. The CDR3: CASSYTAYGYTF. In DNA form, the CDR3 reads TGTGCCAGCAGTTATACAGCGTATGGCTACACCTTC.

This clonotype was seen many times. This chain joins TRBV19 and TRBJ1-5, with D possibly matching TRBD1 (5 bases). The V gene's germline CDR1 is LNHDA and CDR2 SQIVND (reference sequence). V was cut by 5 bases and J by 0 bases, with 14 bases left in between. The CDR3 loop spans 16 amino acids. CDR3 in amino acids: CASSPETAYSNQPQHF. DNA for the CDR3: TGTGCCAGTAGTCCAGAGACAGCTTATAGCAATCAGCCCCAGCATTTT.

This clonotype has at least ten counts. This chain uses TRBV5-4 with TRBJ2-1; 11 nucleotides match TRBD2. The CDR3 is 15 residues long. CDR1 and CDR2 from the germline V gene are SGHNT and YYREEE (reference sequence). Trimming at V came to 4 bases and at J to 4 bases, leaving 4 bases not matched to a gene. The CDR3, as DNA: TGTGCCAGCAGCAGGCTAGCGGGGGGTTACAATGAGCAGTTCTTC. Residues: CASSRLAGGYNEQFF.

This clonotype was seen repeatedly, ten times or more. The chain is built from TRBV30 and TRBJ1-2; 7 bases are a match to TRBD1. The junction had 6 bases not matched to a gene; V was cut back by 5 bases and J by 9 bases. The CDR3 contains 11 residues. Germline CDR1 is GTSNPN and CDR2 is SVGIG (reference sequence). The CDR3 loop reads CAWSRQGSYTF. The CDR3 DNA reads TGTGCCTGGTCTCGACAGGGAAGCTACACCTTC.